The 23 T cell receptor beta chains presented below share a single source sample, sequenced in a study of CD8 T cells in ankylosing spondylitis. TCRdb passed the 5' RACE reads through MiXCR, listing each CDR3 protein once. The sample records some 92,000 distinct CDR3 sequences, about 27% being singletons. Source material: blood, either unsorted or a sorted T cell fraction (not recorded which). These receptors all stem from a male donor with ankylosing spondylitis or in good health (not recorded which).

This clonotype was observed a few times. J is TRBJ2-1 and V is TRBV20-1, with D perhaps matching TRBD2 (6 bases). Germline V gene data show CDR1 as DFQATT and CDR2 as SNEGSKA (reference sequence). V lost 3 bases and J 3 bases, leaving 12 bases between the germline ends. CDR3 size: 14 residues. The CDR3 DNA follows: TGCAGTGCTAGCGCGGGGCCTATCTACAATGAGCAGTTCTTC. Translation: CSASAGPIYNEQFF.

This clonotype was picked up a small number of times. The chain's CDR3 is CASTPGTSGNEQYF. CDR3 DNA: TGTGCCAGCACCCCCGGGACTAGCGGGAACGAGCAGTACTTC. The V call is TRBV12-3 or TRBV12-4, the J call TRBJ2-7, with TRBD2 matching 13 bases. Trimming at V came to 7 bases and at J to 5 bases, leaving 5 bases not matched to a gene. This CDR3 has 14 amino acids.

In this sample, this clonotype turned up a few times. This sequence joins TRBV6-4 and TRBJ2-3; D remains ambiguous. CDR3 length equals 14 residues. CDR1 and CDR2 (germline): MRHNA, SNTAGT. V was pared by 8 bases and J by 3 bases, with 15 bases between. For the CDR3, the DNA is TGTGCCAGCTCCCCTGATCTGTCGACAGATACGCAGTATTTT. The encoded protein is CASSPDLSTDTQYF.

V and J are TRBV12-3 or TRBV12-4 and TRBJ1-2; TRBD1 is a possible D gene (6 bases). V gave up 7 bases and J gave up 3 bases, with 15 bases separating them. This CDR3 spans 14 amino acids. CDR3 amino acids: CASTPRQDDYGYTF. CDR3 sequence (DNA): TGTGCCAGCACCCCTCGACAGGATGACTATGGCTACACCTTC.

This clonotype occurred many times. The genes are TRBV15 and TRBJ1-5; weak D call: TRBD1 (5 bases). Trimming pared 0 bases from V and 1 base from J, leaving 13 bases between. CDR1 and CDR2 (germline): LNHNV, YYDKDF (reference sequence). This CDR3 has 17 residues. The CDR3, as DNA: TGTGCCACCAGCAGAGATGATGCAGGGATCAGCAATCAGCCCCAGCATTTT. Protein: CATSRDDAGISNQPQHF.

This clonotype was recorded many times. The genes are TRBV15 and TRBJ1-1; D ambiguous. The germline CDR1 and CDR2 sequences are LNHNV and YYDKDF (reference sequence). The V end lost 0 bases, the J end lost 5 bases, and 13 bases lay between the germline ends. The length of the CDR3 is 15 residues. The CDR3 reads CATSRDHFPGTEAFF. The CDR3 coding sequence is TGTGCCACCAGCAGAGATCACTTCCCGGGAACTGAAGCTTTCTTT.

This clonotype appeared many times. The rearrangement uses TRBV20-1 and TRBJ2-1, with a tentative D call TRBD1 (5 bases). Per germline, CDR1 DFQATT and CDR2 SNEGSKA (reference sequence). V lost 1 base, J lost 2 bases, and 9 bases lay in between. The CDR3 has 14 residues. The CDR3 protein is CSARGQLAYNEQFF. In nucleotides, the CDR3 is TGCAGTGCTAGAGGACAGCTGGCCTACAATGAGCAGTTCTTC.

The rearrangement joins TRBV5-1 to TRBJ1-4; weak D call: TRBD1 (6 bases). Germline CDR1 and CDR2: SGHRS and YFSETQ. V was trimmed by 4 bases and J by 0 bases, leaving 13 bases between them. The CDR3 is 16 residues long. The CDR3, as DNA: TGCGCCAGCAGCACCCGTACAGGGCCAACTAATGAAAAACTGTTTTTT. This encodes CASSTRTGPTNEKLFF.

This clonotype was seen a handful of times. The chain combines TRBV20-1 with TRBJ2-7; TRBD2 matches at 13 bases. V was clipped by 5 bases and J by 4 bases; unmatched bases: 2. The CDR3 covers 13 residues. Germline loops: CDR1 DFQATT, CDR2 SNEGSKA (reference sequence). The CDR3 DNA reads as TGCAGTGCTCCACTAGCGGGAGGGTACGAGCAGTACTTC. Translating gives CSAPLAGGYEQYF.

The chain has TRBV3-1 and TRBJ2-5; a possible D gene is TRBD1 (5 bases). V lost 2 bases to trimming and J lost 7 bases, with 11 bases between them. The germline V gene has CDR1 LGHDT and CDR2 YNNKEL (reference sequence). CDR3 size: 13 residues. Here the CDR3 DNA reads TGTGCCAGCAGCCAAACGTTGCAGGGGACCCAGTACTTC. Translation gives CASSQTLQGTQYF.

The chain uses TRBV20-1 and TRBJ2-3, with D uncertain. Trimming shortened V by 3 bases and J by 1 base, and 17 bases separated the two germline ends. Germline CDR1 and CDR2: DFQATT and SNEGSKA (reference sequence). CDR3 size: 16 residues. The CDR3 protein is CSASVDSRSGTDTQYF. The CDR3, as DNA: TGCAGTGCTAGTGTCGACTCTAGGTCTGGCACAGATACGCAGTATTTT.

DNA of the CDR3: TGTGCCAGCAGTGAGGCAGAGCGGGCGGAAGATACGCAGTATTTT. This sequence encodes CASSEAERAEDTQYF. V usage is TRBV25-1 and J usage is TRBJ2-3; D may be TRBD2 (6 bases). CDR3 length: 15 residues. Deletions cut 3 bases from V and 5 bases from J, with 15 bases between. Germline CDR1 MGHDK, CDR2 SYGVNS.

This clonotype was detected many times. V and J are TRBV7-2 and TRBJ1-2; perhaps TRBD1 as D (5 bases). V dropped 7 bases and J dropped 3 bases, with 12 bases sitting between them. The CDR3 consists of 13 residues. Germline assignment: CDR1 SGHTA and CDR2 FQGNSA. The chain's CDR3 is CASTRDRYYGYTF. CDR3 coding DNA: TGTGCCAGCACCAGGGACCGCTACTATGGCTACACCTTC.

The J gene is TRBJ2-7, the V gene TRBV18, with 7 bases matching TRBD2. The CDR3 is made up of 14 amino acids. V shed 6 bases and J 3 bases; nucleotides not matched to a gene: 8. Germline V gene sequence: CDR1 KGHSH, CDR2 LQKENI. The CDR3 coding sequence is TGTGCCAGCTCCCCCGGCAGGGAGGGCTACGAGCAGTACTTC. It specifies CASSPGREGYEQYF.

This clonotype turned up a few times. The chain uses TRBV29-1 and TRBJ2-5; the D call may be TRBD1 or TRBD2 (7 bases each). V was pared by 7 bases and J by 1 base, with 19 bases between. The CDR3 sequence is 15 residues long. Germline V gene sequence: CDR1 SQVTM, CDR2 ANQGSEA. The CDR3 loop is CSARQGGGAQETQYF. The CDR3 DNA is TGCAGCGCCCGACAGGGAGGGGGGGCCCAAGAGACCCAGTACTTC.

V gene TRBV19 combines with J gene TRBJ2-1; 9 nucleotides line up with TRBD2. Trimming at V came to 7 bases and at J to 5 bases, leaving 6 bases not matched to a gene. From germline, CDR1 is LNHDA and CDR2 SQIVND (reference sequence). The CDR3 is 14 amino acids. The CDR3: CASTRLAANNEQFF. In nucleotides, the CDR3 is TGTGCCAGTACTAGACTAGCGGCAAACAATGAGCAGTTCTTC.

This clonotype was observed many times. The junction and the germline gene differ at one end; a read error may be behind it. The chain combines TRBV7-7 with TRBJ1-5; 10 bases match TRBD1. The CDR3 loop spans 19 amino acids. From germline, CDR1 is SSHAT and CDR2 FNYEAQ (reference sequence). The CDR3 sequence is CASSPGLGQGLDSNQPQHF. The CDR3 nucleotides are TGTGCTAGCAGCCCGGGTTTGGGACAGGGGTTGGATAGCAATCAGCCCCAGCATTTT. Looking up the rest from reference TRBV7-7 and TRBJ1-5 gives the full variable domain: GAGVSQSPRYKVTKRGQDVTLRCDPISSHATLYWYQQALGQGPEFLTYFNYEAQPDKSGLPSDRFSAERPEGSISTLTIQRTEQRDSAMYRCASSPGLGQGLDSNQPQHFGDGTRLSIL.

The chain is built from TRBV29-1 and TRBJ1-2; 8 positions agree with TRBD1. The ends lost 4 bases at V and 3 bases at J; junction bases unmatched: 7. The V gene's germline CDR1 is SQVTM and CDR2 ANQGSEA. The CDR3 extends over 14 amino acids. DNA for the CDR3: TGCAGCGTTGCCCGGACAGGGATTGACTATGGCTACACCTTC. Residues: CSVARTGIDYGYTF.

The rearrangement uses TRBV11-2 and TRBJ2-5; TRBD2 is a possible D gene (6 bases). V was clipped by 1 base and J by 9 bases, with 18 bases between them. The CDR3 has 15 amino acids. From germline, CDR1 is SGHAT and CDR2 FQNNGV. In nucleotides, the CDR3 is TGTGCCAGCAGCTTAGTGGGCTCGCGAGGGGAGGCCCAGTACTTC. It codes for CASSLVGSRGEAQYF.

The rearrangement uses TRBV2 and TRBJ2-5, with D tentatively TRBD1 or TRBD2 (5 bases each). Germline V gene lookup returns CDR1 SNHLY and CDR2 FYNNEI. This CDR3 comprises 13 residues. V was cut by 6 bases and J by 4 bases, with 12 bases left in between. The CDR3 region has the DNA TGTGCCAGCAGAACGGGGCTCGGAGAGACCCAGTACTTC. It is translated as CASRTGLGETQYF.

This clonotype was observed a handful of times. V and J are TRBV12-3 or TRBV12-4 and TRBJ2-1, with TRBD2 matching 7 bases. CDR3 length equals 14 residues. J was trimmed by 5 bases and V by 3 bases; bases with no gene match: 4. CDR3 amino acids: CASSFRAGDNEQFF. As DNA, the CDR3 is TGTGCCAGCAGTTTCAGGGCGGGGGACAATGAGCAGTTCTTC.

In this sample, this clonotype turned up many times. CDR3 residues: CASSFQGFSSTDTQYF. In DNA form, the CDR3 reads TGTGCCAGCAGCTTTCAGGGGTTCTCTAGCACAGATACGCAGTATTTT. V and J are TRBV7-2 and TRBJ2-3; a possible D gene is TRBD1 (6 bases). The CDR3 is 16 amino acids. V was shortened by 3 bases and J by 0 bases, with 13 bases between the two germline ends. Germline CDR1 is SGHTA and CDR2 is FQGNSA.

This CDR3 reads CAWSVGGDGTQYF. In DNA, the CDR3 is TGTGCCTGGAGTGTTGGGGGAGATGGGACCCAGTACTTC. The V and J genes are TRBV30 and TRBJ2-5; D tentatively reads TRBD1 or TRBD2 (5 bases each). Germline CDR1 and CDR2: GTSNPN and SVGIG (reference sequence). This CDR3 has 13 amino acids. The V gene lost 0 bases and the J gene lost 7 bases, with 12 bases spanning the gap.